This T cell receptor beta chain emerged from a study of cytomegalovirus exposure and HLA in healthy donors. V was cut by 3 bases and J by 5 bases, with 12 bases left in between. CDR1 is SEHNR, CDR2 FQNEAQ, per germline (reference sequence). This CDR3 has 14 residues. Points on this clone: Its antigen is not known.

Profiling relied on immunoSEQ multiplex PCR, and the TCRdb table lists in-frame clones only, not all of them. The sample holds around 160,000 clones, 70% to 90% seen once. The donors were members of the validation cohort, which comprised around 110 subjects and was separate from the first cohort of roughly 700 subjects. General observations from the study: Accounts indicate the classifier identified cytomegalovirus status with strong specificity and sensitivity.

The sample comprised PBMCs. The sequence was obtained from a man aged 25 to 45 in good health and CMV-seropositive. The chain couples TRBV7-9 to TRBJ2-3; TRBD2 is a possible D gene (6 bases). The CDR3 DNA sequence: TGTGCCAGCAGCTTTGGGCGGGGAGGAGATACGCAGTATTTT. Its protein product is CASSFGRGGDTQYF.